A single sample gave rise to the 23 T cell receptor beta chains below, sequenced in a study of blood T cell repertoires in COVID-19. Sequenced by immunoSEQ multiplex PCR; TCRdb stores in-frame clones only, minus some. The table lists hundreds of thousands of clones, around 90% of them singletons. Sequencing was performed on peripheral blood. The receptor set was obtained from a woman in her late teens or twenties who had recovered from COVID-19.

The rearrangement links TRBV7-8 to TRBJ1-2; the D gene is possibly TRBD1 (5 bases). This CDR3 is 14 amino acids long. CDR1 and CDR2 from the germline V gene are SGHVS and FQNEAQ. Trimming took 1 base from V and 4 from J, leaving 10 bases between them. The CDR3 protein is CASSLGGGSYGYTF. The CDR3 DNA sequence: TGTGCCAGCAGCTTAGGGGGGGGATCCTATGGCTACACCTTC.

The gene calls are TRBV28 and TRBJ1-2, with 8 bases aligning to TRBD1. The V gene's germline CDR1 is MDHEN and CDR2 SYDVKM. V lost 6 bases, J lost 4 bases, and 10 bases stayed unmatched. CDR3 size: 15 residues. CDR3 in DNA: TGTGCCAGCAGGCGGACAGGGTCGACTCTCTATGGCTACACCTTC. The encoded protein is CASRRTGSTLYGYTF.

This clone was found a few times. The chain has TRBV6-1 and TRBJ1-5; D is unresolved. Deletions cut 1 base from V and 6 bases from J, with 13 bases between. The CDR3 totals 15 residues. CDR1 MNHNS and CDR2 SASEGT come from the germline V gene. The CDR3 bases are TGTGCCAGCAGTGAAGACGACGGAGGAAGTCAGCCCCAGCATTTT. Its translation: CASSEDDGGSQPQHF.

The chain joins TRBV11-3 to TRBJ1-1; D may be TRBD1 (5 bases). V lost 4 bases, J lost 1 base, and 10 bases lay in between. CDR1 is SGHNT and CDR2 is YENEEA in the germline V gene. The CDR3 runs to 14 residues. The chain's CDR3 is CASSSQTGNTEAFF. The CDR3 DNA is TGTGCCAGCAGCTCCCAAACAGGGAACACTGAAGCTTTCTTT.

The V and J genes are TRBV30 and TRBJ1-4, with D maybe TRBD1 (6 bases). The CDR3 covers 14 residues. Germline values: CDR1 GTSNPN, CDR2 SVGIG (reference sequence). Trimming took 2 bases from V and 3 from J, leaving 10 bases between them. This chain's CDR3 is CAWSWGRANEKLFF. CDR3 sequence (DNA): TGTGCCTGGAGTTGGGGGCGGGCTAATGAAAAACTGTTTTTT.

This chain joins TRBV24-1 and TRBJ1-5; the D is unclear. The V gene lost 5 bases and the J gene lost 1 base, with 8 bases spanning the gap. This CDR3 comprises 14 residues. CDR1 and CDR2 (germline): KGHDR, SFDVKD. This CDR3 is CATSGALSNQPQHF. CDR3 coding DNA: TGTGCCACCAGTGGGGCCTTAAGCAATCAGCCCCAGCATTTT.

The genes are TRBV7-6 and TRBJ2-3, with TRBD2 matching 12 bases. From germline, CDR1 is SGHVS and CDR2 FNYEAQ. Germline trimming cut 4 bases from V and 1 base from J; bases unmatched to any gene: 15. The CDR3 loop spans 20 amino acids. The CDR3: CASSYRPATSGRDGTDTQYF. CDR3 nucleotides: TGTGCCAGCAGCTACCGTCCGGCGACTAGCGGGAGAGACGGCACAGATACGCAGTATTTT.

The chain links TRBV18 to TRBJ1-1; D unclear. The germline V gene encodes CDR1 KGHSH and CDR2 LQKENI. Trimming shortened V by 2 bases and J by 6 bases, and 16 bases separated the two germline ends. This CDR3 has 15 amino acids. The CDR3 DNA follows: TGTGCCAGCTCACCATTCGACCGGAGCTGGGCTGAAGCTTTCTTT. Protein: CASSPFDRSWAEAFF.

V and J are TRBV2 and TRBJ1-5, with TRBD1 as a possible D gene (5 bases). The CDR3 sequence is 14 residues long. The germline V and J ends were trimmed by 6 bases and 5 bases, with 14 bases remaining between them. CDR1 is SNHLY and CDR2 is FYNNEI in the germline V gene. The CDR3 DNA sequence: TGTGCCAGCAGGGGGACGGGGGGAGATCAGCCCCAGCATTTT. Amino acid sequence: CASRGTGGDQPQHF.

The chain combines TRBV18 with TRBJ2-2; 12 bases map to TRBD2. This CDR3 has 16 residues. Per germline, CDR1 KGHSH and CDR2 LQKENI. V lost 6 bases, J lost 7 bases, and 9 bases stayed unmatched. The CDR3 nucleotides read TGTGCCAGCTCTCCGGGACTAGCGGGCCTCGACGGGGAGCTGTTTTTT. This sequence encodes CASSPGLAGLDGELFF.

The chain has TRBV24-1 and TRBJ2-2; tentatively, D is TRBD2 (5 bases). The V end was cut by 4 bases, the J end by 1 base, with 9 bases between. Germline V gene data show CDR1 as KGHDR and CDR2 as SFDVKD. This CDR3 contains 15 residues. DNA of the CDR3: TGTGCCACCAGTGACCCCGGGGAGAACACCGGGGAGCTGTTTTTT. It is translated as CATSDPGENTGELFF.

J is TRBJ2-7 and V is TRBV30; D gene uncertain. The CDR3 is 10 amino acids. The ends were cut back, 2 bases at V and 4 bases at J, with 3 bases in the middle. Germline V gene sequence: CDR1 GTSNPN, CDR2 SVGIG (reference sequence). CDR3 residues: CAWSRYEQYV. The CDR3, as DNA: TGTGCCTGGAGTCGGTACGAGCAGTACGTC.

The chain carries TRBV20-1 and TRBJ2-1, with TRBD2 identical over 8 bases. The junction had 17 bases not matched to a gene; V was cut back by 3 bases and J by 7 bases. Looked up from germline, CDR1 is DFQATT and CDR2 is SNEGSKA (reference sequence). The CDR3 spans 17 residues. The CDR3 DNA reads TGCAGTGCTAGTGTGACGACTAGCGACGTGTGGCGGAATGAGCAGTTCTTC. Translating it yields CSASVTTSDVWRNEQFF.

The V call is TRBV18, the J call TRBJ2-7; 12 bases fit TRBD2. The CDR3 covers 16 residues. Germline assignment: CDR1 KGHSH and CDR2 LQKENI. The J segment lost 6 bases and the V segment lost 4 bases, leaving 10 bases of the junction unmatched. The CDR3 bases are TGTGCCAGCTCACTAGGTCAGACTAGCGGGAGCGGCGAGCAGTACGTC. It yields the protein CASSLGQTSGSGEQYV.

V gene TRBV7-2 combines with J gene TRBJ2-1, with D possibly being TRBD2 (6 bases). Germline V gene data show CDR1 as SGHTA and CDR2 as FQGNSA. The CDR3 extends over 14 amino acids. V was clipped by 1 base and J by 5 bases, with 9 bases between them. The CDR3 nucleotides read TGTGCCAGCAGCTTAGAGATAGCGGACAATGAGCAGTTCTTC. Amino acids: CASSLEIADNEQFF. Using reference TRBV7-2 and TRBJ2-1 for the parts outside the CDR3, the full variable domain is GAGVSQSPSNKVTEKGKDVELRCDPISGHTALYWYRQSLGQGLEFLIYFQGNSAPDKSGLPSDRFSAERTGGSVSTLTIQRTQQEDSAVYLCASSLEIADNEQFFGPGTRLTVL.

This clone appeared a single time. The V call is TRBV5-6, the J call TRBJ2-5; the match to TRBD1 covers 10 bases. Per the germline V gene, CDR1 is SGHDT and CDR2 is YYEEEE. The V and J ends lost 4 bases and 7 bases, in that order; junction bases with no gene match: 10. The CDR3 totals 15 residues. The CDR3 coding sequence is TGTGCCAGCAGCCCAAGGGACAGGGGAATCGTGACCCAGTACTTC. This sequence encodes CASSPRDRGIVTQYF.

As for this clone: The identical CDR3 is also encoded by other nucleotide sequences in the sample. J is TRBJ2-1 and V is TRBV19; 10 nucleotides agree with TRBD2. The CDR3 totals 13 residues. The V gene's germline CDR1 is LNHDA and CDR2 SQIVND (reference sequence). V dropped 5 bases and J dropped 6; count of bases not matched to a gene: 1. The CDR3 DNA reads as TGTGCCAGTAGTCTAGCGGGAGTCAATGAGCAGTTCTTC. Translated, it gives CASSLAGVNEQFF.

The gene calls are TRBV24-1 and TRBJ2-3; D is unresolved. The CDR3 is 13 residues long. V was trimmed by 5 bases and J by 1 base, leaving 6 bases between them. CDR1 and CDR2 from the germline V gene are KGHDR and SFDVKD. The DNA of the CDR3 is TGTGCCACCAGTGGACGGGGCACAGATACGCAGTATTTT. It encodes CATSGRGTDTQYF.

This chain connects TRBV5-4 to TRBJ1-2; possible D gene TRBD1, 5 bases. Germline-derived CDR1 and CDR2 are SGHNT and YYREEE (reference sequence). Trimming pared 0 bases from V and 8 bases from J, leaving 11 bases between. This CDR3 region has 13 residues. The CDR3 here is CASSLEGVRGYTF. CDR3 DNA sequence: TGTGCCAGCAGCTTGGAAGGGGTCCGGGGCTACACCTTC.

V usage is TRBV5-8 and J usage is TRBJ2-1; no definite D call. CDR3 length equals 14 residues. Germline V gene sequence: CDR1 SGHTS, CDR2 YDEGEE. Trimming took 1 base from V and 2 from J, leaving 7 bases between them. The CDR3 DNA follows: TGTGCCAGCAGCTTGCTCCTAGCCTACAATGAGCAGTTCTTC. Translating it yields CASSLLLAYNEQFF.

Written as DNA, the CDR3 is TGTGCCAGCAGAAGGGGACCGGGACAAACTTCCTACAATGAGCAGTTCTTC. Translation gives CASRRGPGQTSYNEQFF. The chain recombines TRBV2 with TRBJ2-1; D is possibly TRBD1 (6 bases). The CDR3 extends over 17 amino acids. V gave up 6 bases and J gave up 1 base, with 19 bases separating them. Germline V gene data show CDR1 as SNHLY and CDR2 as FYNNEI.

The chain carries TRBV18 and TRBJ2-1; unclear D gene. The V gene's germline CDR1 is KGHSH and CDR2 LQKENI. The V end was cut by 3 bases, the J end by 0 bases, with 6 bases between. The CDR3 consists of 14 residues. The CDR3 DNA reads TGTGCCAGCTCACCCGGGTCCTCCTACAATGAGCAGTTCTTC. This codes for CASSPGSSYNEQFF. The full variable domain, its missing parts supplied by reference TRBV18 and TRBJ2-1, is NAGVMQNPRHLVRRRGQEARLRCSPMKGHSHVYWYRQLPEEGLKFMVYLQKENIIDESGMPKERFSAEFPKEGPSILRIQQVVRGDSAAYFCASSPGSSYNEQFFGPGTRLTVL.

This clone appeared a few times. V gene TRBV19 combines with J gene TRBJ1-5; no firm D call. V lost 3 bases to trimming and J lost 6 bases, with 12 bases between them. CDR1 LNHDA and CDR2 SQIVND come from the germline V gene (reference sequence). The CDR3 has 14 amino acids. The CDR3 bases are TGTGCCAGTAGTATTCACGTAGAAGTTCAGCCCCAGCATTTT. It codes for CASSIHVEVQPQHF.